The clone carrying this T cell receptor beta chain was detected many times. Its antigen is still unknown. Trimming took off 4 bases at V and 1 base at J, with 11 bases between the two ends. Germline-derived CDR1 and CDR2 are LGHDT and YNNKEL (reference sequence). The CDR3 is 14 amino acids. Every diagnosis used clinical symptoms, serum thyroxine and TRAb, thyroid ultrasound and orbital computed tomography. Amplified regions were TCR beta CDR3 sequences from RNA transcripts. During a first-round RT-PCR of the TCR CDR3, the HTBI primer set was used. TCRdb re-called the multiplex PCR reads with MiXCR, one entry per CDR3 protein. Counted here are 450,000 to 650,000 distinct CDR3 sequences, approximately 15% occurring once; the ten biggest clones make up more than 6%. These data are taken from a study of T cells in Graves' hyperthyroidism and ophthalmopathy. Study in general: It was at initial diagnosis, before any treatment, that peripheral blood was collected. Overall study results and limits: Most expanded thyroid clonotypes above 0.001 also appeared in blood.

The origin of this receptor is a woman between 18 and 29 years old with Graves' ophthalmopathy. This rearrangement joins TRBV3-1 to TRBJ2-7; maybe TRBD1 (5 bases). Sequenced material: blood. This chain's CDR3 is CASSPYQGSYEQYF. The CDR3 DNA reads TGTGCCAGCAGCCCCTACCAGGGTTCCTACGAGCAGTACTTC.